The 9 T cell receptor beta chains given below trace back to one sample, sequenced in a study of breast tumors, draining lymph nodes, adjacent tissues. Breast cancer patients provided tissue from their axillary draining lymph nodes. TCRdb fed the multiplex PCR reads into MiXCR, producing one record per CDR3 protein. Of roughly 130,000 distinct CDR3 sequences listed, less than 20% are singletons. Input material: axillary lymph node tissue. These receptors all stem from a female donor with breast cancer. Some clones in this sample may be carry-over from other donors' samples.

Ten or more counts support this clonotype. The chain has TRBV6-6 and TRBJ2-3; TRBD1 might be the D (6 bases). The CDR3 has 17 amino acids. Germline CDR1 and CDR2: MNHNY and SVGAGI (reference sequence). V was cut by 10 bases and J by 0 bases, with 23 bases left in between. This chain's CDR3 is CATDYYPDSTSTDTQYF. For the CDR3, the DNA is TGTGCCACCGACTACTACCCGGACAGCACTAGCACAGATACGCAGTATTTT.

This clonotype was found many times. The chain employs TRBV20-1 and TRBJ2-5; 7 bases match TRBD1. CDR3 length: 13 amino acids. Germline V CDR1 and CDR2: DFQATT, SNEGSKA (reference sequence). The CDR3 DNA reads as TGCAGCTATAGGACAGGACCCCAAGAGACCCAGTACTTC. Its translation is CSYRTGPQETQYF.

This clonotype was observed at least ten times. The rearrangement joins TRBV6-6 to TRBJ2-3, with D unclear. Trimming took 6 bases from V and 7 from J, leaving 11 bases between them. Per the germline V gene, CDR1 is MNHNY and CDR2 is SVGAGI (reference sequence). The CDR3 contains 12 residues. The CDR3 DNA reads TGTGCCAGCAGCGATCATTTGAATACGCAGTATTTT. This sequence encodes CASSDHLNTQYF.

This clonotype has a count of ten or more. This chain uses TRBV12-3 or TRBV12-4 with TRBJ2-7; D is possibly TRBD2 (5 bases). V lost 5 bases and J lost 5, with 13 bases in between. This CDR3 is 13 amino acids long. Here the CDR3 DNA reads TGTGCCAGCAGTATTATCGGAGGCGACGAGCAGTACTTC. Its translation: CASSIIGGDEQYF.

A word on this clonotype: A much bigger clone sits one base away, suggesting this may be a read error. The chain is built from TRBV25-1 and TRBJ2-3; D not resolved. CDR1 is MGHDK and CDR2 is SYGVNS in the germline V gene. Trimming took 3 bases from V and 2 from J, leaving 15 bases between them. The CDR3 loop spans 16 amino acids. CDR3 protein: CASSDKIAVVTDTQYF. As DNA, the CDR3 is TGTGCCAGCAGTGACAAGATTGCGGTGGTCACAGATACGCAGTATTTT. The whole variable domain, filled in from reference TRBV25-1 and TRBJ2-3, reads EADIYQTPRYLVIGTGKKITLECSQTMGHDKMYWYQQDPGMELHLIHYSYGVNSTEKGDLSSESTVSRIRTEHFPLTLESARPSHTSQYLCASSDKIAVVTDTQYFGPGTRLTVL.

This clonotype has ten or more counts. The chain joins TRBV4-1 to TRBJ1-4; 9 bases agree with TRBD1. J lost 7 bases, V lost 2 bases, and 8 bases had no gene match. The CDR3 runs to 16 residues. Germline-derived CDR1 and CDR2 are MGHRA and YSYEKL. The CDR3 loop reads CASSQLTGGQGEKLFF. The CDR3 bases are TGCGCCAGCAGCCAACTAACAGGGGGCCAGGGTGAAAAACTGTTTTTT.

This clonotype was observed many times. The chain combines TRBV5-1 with TRBJ2-6; D gene ambiguous. Germline V gives CDR1 SGHRS, CDR2 YFSETQ. The CDR3 covers 18 residues. Trimming shortened V by 2 bases and J by 0 bases, and 15 bases separated the two germline ends. The CDR3 DNA sequence: TGCGCCAGCAGCTTTTCCCCCAGGAAAGACTCTGGGGCCAACGTCCTGACTTTC. Its protein product is CASSFSPRKDSGANVLTF.

This clonotype was observed many times. This sequence joins TRBV10-2 and TRBJ2-2; 9 bases line up with TRBD2. The V segment lost 7 bases and the J segment 5 bases; nucleotides outside the gene matches: 11. Per germline, CDR1 WSHSY and CDR2 SAAADI. CDR3 length: 16 residues. The chain's CDR3 is CASMSFVAGGTGELFF. The CDR3 bases are TGCGCCAGCATGTCTTTCGTGGCGGGAGGGACCGGGGAGCTGTTTTTT.

This clonotype was picked up many times. This sequence joins TRBV5-1 and TRBJ2-3; D tentatively reads TRBD1 or TRBD2 (5 bases each). V lost 3 bases and J 1 base, leaving 9 bases between the germline ends. Per germline, CDR1 SGHRS and CDR2 YFSETQ. The CDR3 consists of 14 residues. The DNA for the CDR3 is TGCGCCAGCAGCTCGAGGGACCGCACAGATACGCAGTATTTT. Its protein product is CASSSRDRTDTQYF. The full variable domain, with the rest looked up from reference TRBV5-1 and TRBJ2-3, is KAGVTQTPRYLIKTRGQQVTLSCSPISGHRSVSWYQQTPGQGLQFLFEYFSETQRNKGNFPGRFSGRQFSNSRSEMNVSTLELGDSALYLCASSSRDRTDTQYFGPGTRLTVL.